This T cell receptor beta chain was captured by sequencing in a study of T cell responses to AZD1222 COVID-19 vaccine. Study-level findings and limits: Close to half of spike-specific TCRs reportedly recognize unmutated variant regions. Donors in the cohort were predominantly white British and more often female, and clonal diversity was possibly underestimated.

The data were produced by immunoSEQ multiplex PCR, yet TCRdb's version contains in-frame clones alone and is incomplete. The sample contains under 250,000 clones, roughly 91% of which appear only once. As for this clone: Antigen specificity is unknown.

The CDR3 is made up of 13 amino acids. Germline V gene data show CDR1 as MDHEN and CDR2 as SYDVKM. Trimming removed 2 bases at V and 8 bases at J, with 12 bases between. The source material was peripheral blood, sampled on day 0 of MenACWY control vaccination. The V call is TRBV28, the J call TRBJ1-2, with D unclear. This clonotype was sampled from an adult in good health. CDR3 DNA sequence: TGTGCCAGCAGTTTACGGCCCCTTGGGGGCTACACCTTC. Its translation is CASSLRPLGGYTF.